These 27 T cell receptor beta chains were all obtained from the same sample, sequenced in a study of blood T cell repertoires in COVID-19. Here immunoSEQ multiplex PCR was the method, and the copy in TCRdb shows in-frame clones only, minus some. The repertoire consists of 200,000 to 250,000 clones, with around 80% occurring once and the leading ten covering 4.3%. Material for sequencing was PBMCs or T cells enriched from blood (not recorded which). The source of these receptors is a man aged 25 to 40 with acute COVID-19.

As DNA, the CDR3 is TGTGCCAGCAGGCCACTTTATACGGGACAGACATACACCGGGGAGCTGTTTTTT. Its protein is CASRPLYTGQTYTGELFF. The chain couples TRBV11-2 to TRBJ2-2; TRBD1 aligns across 7 bases. Germline V gene sequence: CDR1 SGHAT, CDR2 FQNNGV. The ends lost 6 bases at V and 3 bases at J; junction bases unmatched: 16. This CDR3 spans 18 amino acids.

The J gene is TRBJ1-5, the V gene TRBV19; TRBD1 agrees at 8 bases. J was trimmed by 3 bases and V by 9 bases; bases with no gene match: 4. The CDR3 spans 13 residues. Germline CDR1 is LNHDA and CDR2 is SQIVND (reference sequence). The CDR3 spells CASRQGNNQPQHF. The CDR3 nucleotides are TGTGCCAGCCGACAGGGGAACAATCAGCCCCAGCATTTT. The whole variable domain, filled in from reference TRBV19 and TRBJ1-5, reads DGGITQSPKYLFRKEGQNVTLSCEQNLNHDAMYWYRQDPGQGLRLIYYSQIVNDFQKGDIAEGYSVSREKKESFPLTVTSAQKNPTAFYLCASRQGNNQPQHFGDGTRLSIL.

Many counts were recorded for this clone. V gene TRBV27 combines with J gene TRBJ1-2; D remains ambiguous. CDR3 length: 13 amino acids. V lost 1 base to trimming and J lost 2 bases, with 5 bases between them. Germline-derived CDR1 and CDR2 are MNHEY and SMNVEV (reference sequence). DNA of the CDR3: TGTGCCAGCAGTTTATTCAGGAACTATGGCTACACCTTC. This gives the protein CASSLFRNYGYTF.

This rearrangement joins TRBV11-2 to TRBJ1-5; 11 bases fit TRBD1. From germline, CDR1 is SGHAT and CDR2 FQNNGV. This CDR3 contains 15 residues. Germline trimming cut 5 bases from V and 6 bases from J; bases unmatched to any gene: 6. The CDR3 loop reads CASSPDRGQGQPQHF. In DNA form, the CDR3 reads TGTGCCAGCAGCCCGGACAGGGGGCAAGGTCAGCCCCAGCATTTT.

The chain couples TRBV5-1 to TRBJ2-7; 10 bases align to TRBD2. Losses at the gene ends were 2 bases for V and 3 bases for J; bases not matched to a gene: 5. The CDR3 contains 15 residues. The germline gives CDR1 SGHRS, CDR2 YFSETQ. The CDR3 here is CASSLFSGGNYEQYF. The CDR3, as DNA: TGCGCCAGCAGCTTATTTAGCGGGGGGAACTACGAGCAGTACTTC. The full variable domain, with the rest looked up from reference TRBV5-1 and TRBJ2-7, is KAGVTQTPRYLIKTRGQQVTLSCSPISGHRSVSWYQQTPGQGLQFLFEYFSETQRNKGNFPGRFSGRQFSNSRSEMNVSTLELGDSALYLCASSLFSGGNYEQYFGPGTRLTVT.

Details on this clone: A much larger clonotype is one base distant, so this may be a read error. The same CDR3 also results from other DNA sequences found in this sample. The CDR3 spells CASSTSGGAGTGELFF. CDR3 in DNA: TGCGCCAGCAGCACTAGCGGGGGGGCAGGAACCGGGGAGCTGTTTTTT. The V call is TRBV5-5, the J call TRBJ2-2; TRBD2 agrees at 13 bases. The germline gives CDR1 SGHKS, CDR2 YYEKEE (reference sequence). The CDR3 covers 16 residues.

Turning to this clone: Other DNA sequences in the sample encode the same CDR3. The chain carries TRBV27 and TRBJ1-5; TRBD1 aligns across 8 bases. The germline gives CDR1 MNHEY, CDR2 SMNVEV (reference sequence). J was trimmed by 2 bases and V by 6 bases; bases with no gene match: 3. The CDR3 runs 14 residues. In DNA form, the CDR3 reads TGTGCCAGCAGATCGACAGGGGGCAATCAGCCCCAGCATTTT. Residues: CASRSTGGNQPQHF.

The J gene is TRBJ1-5, the V gene TRBV7-9, with 8 positions matching TRBD1. Germline V gene lookup returns CDR1 SEHNR and CDR2 FQNEAQ (reference sequence). There are 15 residues in the CDR3. With 3 bases clipped from V and 4 bases from J, the junction kept 5 bases outside the gene matches. DNA for the CDR3: TGTGCCAGCAGCTTCGGACAGGGTGGTAATCAGCCCCAGCATTTT. The encoded protein is CASSFGQGGNQPQHF.

The rearrangement uses TRBV24-1 and TRBJ2-6; possibly TRBD1 for D (6 bases). The CDR3 spans 14 residues. Trimming cost V 10 bases and J 4 bases, with 13 bases left between them. Germline V gene lookup returns CDR1 KGHDR and CDR2 SFDVKD. In nucleotides, the CDR3 is TGTGCCACTGAAAGGGGGTCCGGGGCCAACGTCCTGACTTTC. Protein sequence: CATERGSGANVLTF.

The genes are TRBV4-1 and TRBJ1-5; weak D call: TRBD1 (5 bases). The CDR3 is 14 amino acids. Trimming removed 1 base from V and 2 bases from J, with 6 bases in between. CDR1 MGHRA and CDR2 YSYEKL come from the germline V gene. CDR3 region: CASSQGQRNQPQHF. CDR3 DNA: TGCGCCAGCAGCCAAGGACAGCGCAATCAGCCCCAGCATTTT.

The chain recombines TRBV28 with TRBJ1-5, with 12 bases lining up with TRBD1. There are 18 residues in the CDR3. V gave up 6 bases and J gave up 2 bases; unmatched junction bases: 11. Germline assignment: CDR1 MDHEN and CDR2 SYDVKM. The CDR3 region has the DNA TGTGCCAGCAGATCCGGGACAGGGGGCTATGTAGGCAATCAGCCCCAGCATTTT. Its translation is CASRSGTGGYVGNQPQHF.

The chain couples TRBV19 to TRBJ2-7, with D maybe TRBD1 (5 bases). Deletions cut 2 bases from V and 6 bases from J, with 14 bases between. Germline V gene lookup returns CDR1 LNHDA and CDR2 SQIVND (reference sequence). CDR3 length equals 14 residues. CDR3 amino acids: CASSIKGDVGEQYF. DNA of the CDR3: TGTGCCAGTAGTATAAAAGGGGATGTGGGCGAGCAGTACTTC. The full variable domain, in which reference TRBV19 and TRBJ2-7 provide the parts outside the CDR3, is DGGITQSPKYLFRKEGQNVTLSCEQNLNHDAMYWYRQDPGQGLRLIYYSQIVNDFQKGDIAEGYSVSREKKESFPLTVTSAQKNPTAFYLCASSIKGDVGEQYFGPGTRLTVT.

The chain recombines TRBV5-4 with TRBJ2-3, with TRBD2 matching 9 bases. J was trimmed by 2 bases and V by 1 base; bases with no gene match: 8. Germline-derived CDR1 and CDR2 are SGHNT and YYREEE (reference sequence). The CDR3 spans 17 residues. CDR3 protein: CASSLRIGGGATDTQYF. The CDR3 region has the DNA TGTGCCAGCAGCTTGAGGATTGGCGGGGGGGCCACAGATACGCAGTATTTT.

The CDR3 sequence: CASSLDLQTGYTF. DNA of the CDR3: TGTGCCAGCAGTTTAGACTTACAAACGGGCTACACCTTC. The chain links TRBV28 to TRBJ1-2; D gene unclear. Germline V CDR1 and CDR2: MDHEN, SYDVKM. Between the trimmed V and J ends, which lost 2 bases and 8 bases, there was a span of 12 bases. There are 13 residues in the CDR3.

The rearrangement joins TRBV6-5 to TRBJ2-7; maybe TRBD1 (6 bases). This CDR3 is 15 amino acids long. Trimming removed 2 bases from V and 0 bases from J, with 11 bases in between. Germline CDR1 and CDR2: MNHEY and SVGAGI. CDR3 DNA sequence: TGTGCCAGCAGTTACAGTCCGGACAGCTCCTACGAGCAGTACTTC. Its protein is CASSYSPDSSYEQYF.

At least ten counts were recorded for this clone. This chain joins TRBV19 and TRBJ2-7; D unclear. Between the trimmed V and J ends, which lost 3 bases and 3 bases, there was a span of 12 bases. The germline V gene encodes CDR1 LNHDA and CDR2 SQIVND (reference sequence). This CDR3 is 14 amino acids long. CDR3 sequence (DNA): TGTGCCAGTAGTATTCGGTCAGGATTCTACGAGCAGTACTTC. Translation gives CASSIRSGFYEQYF.

A few counts support this clone. The rearrangement joins TRBV5-4 to TRBJ1-1; 9 bases are shared with TRBD1. The junction had 1 base not matched to a gene; V was cut back by 2 bases and J by 8 bases. This CDR3 spans 12 amino acids. Germline V lookup: CDR1 SGHNT, CDR2 YYREEE (reference sequence). CDR3 sequence (DNA): TGTGCCAGCAGCTTAGACAGGGGGGAAGCTTTCTTT. Amino acid sequence: CASSLDRGEAFF.

This chain joins TRBV10-2 and TRBJ1-2; TRBD1 might be the D (5 bases). The V end lost 4 bases, the J end lost 2 bases, and 8 bases lay between the germline ends. The germline CDR1 and CDR2 sequences are WSHSY and SAAADI. The CDR3 loop spans 13 amino acids. CDR3: CASSGSGNYGYTF. DNA of the CDR3: TGCGCCAGCAGTGGATCAGGGAACTATGGCTACACCTTC.

This chain links TRBV30 with TRBJ1-5, with 8 bases fitting TRBD1. Germline V gene lookup returns CDR1 GTSNPN and CDR2 SVGIG (reference sequence). J lost 3 bases, V lost 0 bases, and 10 bases had no gene match. There are 17 residues in the CDR3. CDR3 in amino acids: CAWSVRRDRGPNQPQHF. The CDR3 bases are TGTGCCTGGAGTGTACGAAGAGACAGGGGCCCCAATCAGCCCCAGCATTTT.

Here the CDR3 DNA reads TGTGCCAGCAGCTTGAAGGGGTTAATCACCGGGGAGCTGTTTTTT. It codes for CASSLKGLITGELFF. This rearrangement joins TRBV5-4 to TRBJ2-2, with a tentative D call TRBD1 (5 bases). The CDR3 is 15 amino acids. Germline V gives CDR1 SGHNT, CDR2 YYREEE (reference sequence). Trimming stripped 1 base from V and 4 bases from J, with 11 bases between.

V usage is TRBV29-1 and J usage is TRBJ2-1, with 7 bases identical to TRBD2. Germline V gene sequence: CDR1 SQVTM, CDR2 ANQGSEA. Unmatched junction bases numbered 9, after V lost 1 base and J lost 0 bases. The length of the CDR3 is 17 residues. DNA for the CDR3: TGCAGCGTTGAAGGGGAGGTCAAGCGGGGCTCCTACAATGAGCAGTTCTTC. It is translated as CSVEGEVKRGSYNEQFF.

The V call is TRBV6-5, the J call TRBJ1-2, with D uncertain. The CDR3 totals 13 residues. Trimming cost V 3 bases and J 7 bases, with 12 bases left between them. The germline gives CDR1 MNHEY, CDR2 SVGAGI. CDR3 nucleotides: TGTGCCAGCAGTTATGCTGCGTCGGTTGGCTACACCTTC. Protein: CASSYAASVGYTF.

V is TRBV11-3 and J is TRBJ2-1; TRBD2 is a possible D gene (6 bases). The V gene's germline CDR1 is SGHNT and CDR2 YENEEA. The CDR3 has 13 amino acids. V lost 2 bases to trimming and J lost 5 bases, with 7 bases between them. CDR3 residues: CASSLRGNNEQFF. CDR3 in DNA: TGTGCCAGCAGCTTACGGGGGAACAATGAGCAGTTCTTC.

This clone was detected a few times. The chain links TRBV11-3 to TRBJ2-5, with 7 nucleotides matching TRBD1. The CDR3 is 15 amino acids. Trimming took 4 bases from V and 3 from J; bases not matched to a gene: 8. The germline V gene has CDR1 SGHNT and CDR2 YENEEA. This chain's CDR3 is CASSSSTGTEETQYF. The CDR3 coding sequence is TGTGCCAGCAGCTCAAGTACCGGGACAGAAGAGACCCAGTACTTC.

The chain combines TRBV5-6 with TRBJ2-1, with D hard to call. Germline-derived CDR1 and CDR2 are SGHDT and YYEEEE. V was cut by 2 bases and J by 3 bases, with 6 bases left in between. The CDR3 sequence is 13 residues long. The CDR3 is CASSLNSYNEQFF. Written as DNA, the CDR3 is TGTGCCAGCAGCTTAAACAGCTACAATGAGCAGTTCTTC.

The chain recombines TRBV2 with TRBJ1-2; no definite D call. Germline V CDR1 and CDR2: SNHLY, FYNNEI. Trimming left V 2 bases short and J 6 bases short, with 16 bases between. The CDR3 covers 15 residues. DNA for the CDR3: TGTGCCAGCAGTGAACGTGGGTGGCAGACTGATGGCTACACCTTC. Its translation is CASSERGWQTDGYTF.

The V call is TRBV5-1, the J call TRBJ1-1, with 7 bases lining up with TRBD1. The CDR3 length is 14 residues. Germline V gives CDR1 SGHRS, CDR2 YFSETQ. Trimming removed 2 bases from V and 6 bases from J; junction bases left unmatched: 7. The CDR3 region is CASSFSQGRAEAFF. CDR3 nucleotides: TGCGCCAGCAGCTTTTCACAGGGGAGAGCTGAAGCTTTCTTT. The whole variable domain, remainder taken from reference TRBV5-1 and TRBJ1-1, is KAGVTQTPRYLIKTRGQQVTLSCSPISGHRSVSWYQQTPGQGLQFLFEYFSETQRNKGNFPGRFSGRQFSNSRSEMNVSTLELGDSALYLCASSFSQGRAEAFFGQGTRLTVV.